The 7 T cell receptor beta chains reported below all come from one sample, sequenced in a study of CD8 T cells in Susac syndrome. RNA amounts of roughly 0.45 to 1 ug underwent reverse transcription with random hexamers. MiXCR, applied by TCRdb to the immunoSEQ multiplex PCR reads, yields one record per CDR3 protein. There are 100,000 or so distinct CDR3 sequences in the sample; less than 95% occur only once, and approximately 0.12% lies in the top ten. Sequences were obtained from CD8+ T cells from PBMCs. Every receptor here comes from a human donor in good health.

The rearrangement links TRBV5-1 to TRBJ1-1; TRBD1 aligns across 12 bases. There are 16 residues in the CDR3. V lost 4 bases and J lost 6; bases outside the gene matches: 10. Germline lookup yields CDR1 SGHRS and CDR2 YFSETQ. Here the CDR3 DNA reads TGCGCCAGCAGCCCCCCGGGACAGGGGGCTACCGCTGAAGCTTTCTTT. This sequence encodes CASSPPGQGATAEAFF.

The CDR3 spells CASRQGPYEQYF. In DNA, the CDR3 is TGTGCCAGCCGACAGGGCCCCTACGAGCAGTACTTC. This sequence joins TRBV6-5 and TRBJ2-7, with TRBD1 matching 7 bases. Trimming cost V 8 bases and J 2 bases; bases outside gene matches: 3. The CDR3 consists of 12 residues. Germline V lookup: CDR1 MNHEY, CDR2 SVGAGI.

This clonotype is a singleton in its sample. V usage is TRBV3-1 and J usage is TRBJ1-1; D is possibly TRBD1 (5 bases). CDR3 length: 17 amino acids. Germline lookup yields CDR1 LGHDT and CDR2 YNNKEL (reference sequence). The V end was cut by 2 bases, the J end by 4 bases, with 20 bases between. DNA of the CDR3: TGTGCCAGCAGCCAACGCGCCCTAATAGGGGTGGGCACTGAAGCTTTCTTT. Translation: CASSQRALIGVGTEAFF.

The chain couples TRBV3-1 to TRBJ2-1, with D maybe TRBD2 (5 bases). The CDR3 totals 14 residues. V was clipped by 3 bases and J by 5 bases, with 11 bases between them. From germline, CDR1 is LGHDT and CDR2 YNNKEL (reference sequence). The CDR3 spells CASSQMGADNEQFF. The DNA for the CDR3 is TGTGCCAGCAGCCAGATGGGAGCGGACAATGAGCAGTTCTTC.

V usage is TRBV10-3 and J usage is TRBJ2-7, with 9 bases that match TRBD1. Germline CDR1 is ENHRY and CDR2 is SYGVKD. Losses at the gene ends were 10 bases for V and 6 bases for J; bases not matched to a gene: 10. The CDR3 covers 13 residues. This CDR3 reads CATRDRDPGEQYF. CDR3 bases: TGTGCCACCCGGGACAGGGACCCCGGCGAGCAGTACTTC.

The chain joins TRBV7-3 to TRBJ2-1; no firm D call. V was shortened by 1 base and J by 8 bases, with 9 bases between the two germline ends. The germline gives CDR1 SGHTA, CDR2 FQGTGA. CDR3 length: 13 residues. The CDR3 DNA reads as TGTGCCAGCAGCTTAAATATCTGGGATGAGCAGTTCTTC. It translates to CASSLNIWDEQFF.

The rearrangement links TRBV7-2 to TRBJ1-1; D is ambiguous. The germline gives CDR1 SGHTA, CDR2 FQGNSA. V shed 8 bases and J shed 4 bases, with 17 bases lying between them. CDR3 length: 14 amino acids. CDR3 DNA: TGTGCCAGCCGGACGGAGCGTTGGGTCACTGAAGCTTTCTTT. Residues: CASRTERWVTEAFF.